These 17 T cell receptor beta chains were all obtained from the same sample, sequenced in a study of blood T cell repertoires in COVID-19 (dated by TCRdb to 2019 to 2021). Libraries were built with the immunoSEQ multiplex PCR assay. TCRdb took this table from immuneACCESS and kept in-frame rearrangements with V and J called. Such tables lack part of the clones; where checked against another copy, unresolved V genes explain under half of the gap, and the rest is unexplained. This sample is represented by 85,000 to 100,000 clones; around 88% of them were singletons. The biggest ten clones account for around 2% of the sample. The sequenced sample consisted of peripheral blood. The receptor source for this set is a man over 45 with COVID-19, enrolled during active disease.

This chain uses TRBV29-1 with TRBJ1-1; TRBD1 is a possible D gene (6 bases). The V and J ends lost 5 bases and 5 bases respectively, with 15 bases between them. The germline V gene encodes CDR1 SQVTM and CDR2 ANQGSEA. The CDR3 is 13 amino acids. This chain's CDR3 is CSVQQGLGTEAFF. The CDR3 region has the DNA TGCAGCGTTCAACAGGGCTTAGGGACTGAAGCTTTCTTT.

The chain combines TRBV7-3 with TRBJ2-1; 7 bases match TRBD2. The CDR3 runs 17 residues. From germline, CDR1 is SGHTA and CDR2 FQGTGA. After removal of 1 base from V and 0 bases from J, the junction contained 6 bases not matched to a gene. The CDR3 bases are TGTGCCAGCAGCTTAAATCCTAGCGGCAGCTCCTACAATGAGCAGTTCTTC. It is translated as CASSLNPSGSSYNEQFF.

The chain combines TRBV4-3 with TRBJ1-1; D gene ambiguous. The CDR3 length is 15 residues. Trimming took 1 base from V and 4 from J, leaving 13 bases between them. From germline, CDR1 is LGHNA and CDR2 YSLEER. CDR3 coding DNA: TGCGCCAGCAGCCAAGTGGCCGGGGTGGGCACTGAAGCTTTCTTT. This sequence encodes CASSQVAGVGTEAFF.

CDR3 loop: CASSYLGGDTQYF. CDR3 sequence (DNA): TGTGCCAGCAGTTACCTGGGGGGGGATACGCAGTATTTT. The chain recombines TRBV6-2 or TRBV6-3 with TRBJ2-3; 7 nucleotides line up with TRBD2. The V gene end was trimmed by 2 bases and the J gene end by 6 bases; junction bases not matched to a gene: 2. This CDR3 comprises 13 residues. Per germline, CDR1 MNHEY and CDR2 SVGEGT.

The chain carries TRBV7-2 and TRBJ1-2, with 8 nucleotides matching TRBD1. CDR1 and CDR2 (germline): SGHTA, FQGNSA. There are 13 residues in the CDR3. J was trimmed by 7 bases and V by 5 bases; bases with no gene match: 6. The CDR3 sequence is CASSPGQGLGYTF. The CDR3 DNA follows: TGTGCCAGCAGCCCAGGACAGGGTCTTGGCTACACCTTC.

This chain connects TRBV3-1 (or the pseudogene TRBV3-2) to TRBJ1-6, with 8 bases identical to TRBD1. CDR1 and CDR2 from the germline V gene are LGHDT and YNNKEL (reference sequence). Germline trimming cut 6 bases from V and 6 bases from J; bases unmatched to any gene: 4. The CDR3 extends over 14 amino acids. CDR3 DNA: TGTGCCAGCAGTTCGGACAGGGCTAATTCACCCCTCCACTTT. Translated: CASSSDRANSPLHF.

This chain uses TRBV7-2 with TRBJ1-2, with D possibly being TRBD1 (6 bases). Germline V lookup: CDR1 SGHTA, CDR2 FQGNSA. This CDR3 comprises 13 residues. Trimming pared 4 bases from V and 7 bases from J, leaving 13 bases between. CDR3 amino acids: CASSSHREGGYTF. CDR3 bases: TGTGCCAGCAGCTCCCACAGGGAGGGTGGCTACACCTTC.

This clone occurred a few times. Mismatch with germline at one junction end may stem from a read error. V and J are TRBV19 and TRBJ2-7; TRBD2 matches 8 bases. The CDR3 contains 12 residues. Germline loops: CDR1 LNHDA, CDR2 SQIVND (reference sequence). In nucleotides, the CDR3 is TGTGCCAGTCAAATGGGCGGGGGGCCCAAGTTCTTC. It encodes CASQMGGGPKFF.

The rearrangement uses TRBV7-9 and TRBJ2-7, with 7 bases that match TRBD1. The V segment lost 2 bases and the J segment 5 bases; nucleotides outside the gene matches: 3. Germline V gene sequence: CDR1 SEHNR, CDR2 FQNEAQ (reference sequence). CDR3 length: 13 amino acids. The CDR3 protein is CASSLKGGHEQYF. In DNA form, the CDR3 reads TGTGCCAGCAGCTTAAAAGGGGGCCACGAGCAGTACTTC.

The chain joins TRBV19 to TRBJ1-2; 7 bases line up with TRBD1. This CDR3 region has 13 residues. After removal of 9 bases from V and 3 bases from J, the junction contained 7 bases not matched to a gene. CDR1 and CDR2 from the germline V gene are LNHDA and SQIVND (reference sequence). The CDR3 spells CASLDRVDYGYTF. The CDR3 DNA sequence: TGTGCCAGCCTCGACAGGGTTGACTATGGCTACACCTTC.

This clone has only one observation. DNA for the CDR3: TGTGCCAGTACTCAGCGTCGCGGGGGCGGGGATGAGCAGTTCTTC. This codes for CASTQRRGGGDEQFF. The J gene is TRBJ2-1, the V gene TRBV19; tentative D call: TRBD2 (7 bases). The CDR3 has 15 amino acids. Germline assignment: CDR1 LNHDA and CDR2 SQIVND (reference sequence). Trimming took 7 bases from V and 8 from J, leaving 21 bases between them.

The rearrangement uses TRBV6-5 and TRBJ1-2; TRBD1 is a possible D gene (6 bases). Looked up from germline, CDR1 is MNHEY and CDR2 is SVGAGI. This CDR3 comprises 14 residues. V lost 2 bases and J lost 4, with 11 bases in between. The CDR3 loop reads CASSYRQGIYGYTF. The DNA of the CDR3 is TGTGCCAGCAGTTACCGGCAGGGGATCTATGGCTACACCTTC.

This sequence joins TRBV7-6 and TRBJ1-1, with a tentative D call TRBD1 (5 bases). The CDR3 is 14 amino acids. V lost 5 bases, J lost 5 bases, and 15 bases lay in between. CDR1 SGHVS and CDR2 FNYEAQ come from the germline V gene. The CDR3 loop is CASSRMSGGTEAFF. CDR3 DNA: TGTGCCAGCAGCCGGATGTCGGGGGGGACTGAAGCTTTCTTT.

This chain links TRBV5-1 with TRBJ1-1, with TRBD1 identical over 7 bases. Germline trimming cut 4 bases from V and 4 bases from J; bases unmatched to any gene: 7. CDR1 and CDR2 (germline): SGHRS, YFSETQ. The CDR3 spans 14 residues. CDR3 amino acids: CASSLTGMRTEAFF. DNA for the CDR3: TGCGCCAGCAGCCTGACAGGGATGCGCACTGAAGCTTTCTTT. The whole variable domain, filled in from reference TRBV5-1 and TRBJ1-1, reads KAGVTQTPRYLIKTRGQQVTLSCSPISGHRSVSWYQQTPGQGLQFLFEYFSETQRNKGNFPGRFSGRQFSNSRSEMNVSTLELGDSALYLCASSLTGMRTEAFFGQGTRLTVV.

This chain joins TRBV28 and TRBJ2-3; 10 bases are shared with TRBD2. Germline assignment: CDR1 MDHEN and CDR2 SYDVKM. The CDR3 has 18 residues. Trimming cost V 2 bases and J 5 bases; bases outside gene matches: 13. The CDR3 sequence is CASSLPPRSGGEIDTQYF. The CDR3 nucleotides read TGTGCCAGCAGTTTACCTCCCAGGAGCGGGGGGGAGATAGATACGCAGTATTTT.

This chain joins TRBV11-2 and TRBJ1-1, with D tentatively TRBD1 (5 bases). V lost 10 bases and J lost 0, with 9 bases in between. The V gene's germline CDR1 is SGHAT and CDR2 FQNNGV. CDR3 length: 12 amino acids. The DNA for the CDR3 is TGTGCCACGACAGAAGTGAACACTGAAGCTTTCTTT. Amino acid sequence: CATTEVNTEAFF. Variable domain in full (rest from reference TRBV11-2 and TRBJ1-1): EAGVAQSPRYKIIEKRQSVAFWCNPISGHATLYWYQQILGQGPKLLIQFQNNGVVDDSQLPKDRFSAERLKGVDSTLKIQPAKLEDSAVYLCATTEVNTEAFFGQGTRLTVV.

V gene TRBV25-1 combines with J gene TRBJ2-7; perhaps TRBD1 as D (5 bases). The germline gives CDR1 MGHDK, CDR2 SYGVNS. This CDR3 spans 12 amino acids. Trimming shortened V by 3 bases and J by 2 bases, and 5 bases separated the two germline ends. CDR3 region: CASSEGPYEQYF. CDR3 sequence (DNA): TGTGCCAGCAGTGAGGGGCCCTACGAGCAGTACTTC.